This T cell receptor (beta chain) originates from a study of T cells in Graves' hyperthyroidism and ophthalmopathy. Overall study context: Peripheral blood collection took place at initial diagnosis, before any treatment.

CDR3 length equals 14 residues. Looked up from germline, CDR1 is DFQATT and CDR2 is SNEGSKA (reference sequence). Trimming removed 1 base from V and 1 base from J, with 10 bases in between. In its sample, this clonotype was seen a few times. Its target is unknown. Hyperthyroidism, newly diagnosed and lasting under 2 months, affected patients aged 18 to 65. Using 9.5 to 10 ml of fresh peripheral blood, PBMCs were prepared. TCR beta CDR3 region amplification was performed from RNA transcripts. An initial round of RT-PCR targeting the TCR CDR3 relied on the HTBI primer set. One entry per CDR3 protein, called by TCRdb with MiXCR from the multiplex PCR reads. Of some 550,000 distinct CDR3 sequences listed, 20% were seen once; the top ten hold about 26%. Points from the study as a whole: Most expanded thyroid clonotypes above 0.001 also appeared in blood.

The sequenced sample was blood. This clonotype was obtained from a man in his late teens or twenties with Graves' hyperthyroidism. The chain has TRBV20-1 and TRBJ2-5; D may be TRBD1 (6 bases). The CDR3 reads CSARGGRSQETQYF. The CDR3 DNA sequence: TGCAGTGCTAGAGGGGGGCGGAGCCAAGAGACCCAGTACTTC.